Listed here is a single T cell receptor beta chain. The antigen is not known. These data belong to a study of graft-versus-host responses after intestinal transplantation. Looking at the study overall: Tacrolimus and steroids were given for about three years to all recipients after anti-thymocyte globulin induction. Study observations and caveats: Allografts carried high graft-versus-host to host-versus-graft clonal ratios in patients having graft-donor T cell macrochimerism. GvH clones turned up in recipient marrow; some had shown up first in ileum or blood.

CDR1 and CDR2 from the germline V gene are MDHEN and SYDVKM. This CDR3 comprises 16 residues. Trimming took 5 bases from V and 0 from J, leaving 17 bases between them. The table came from immunoSEQ multiplex PCR; TCRdb's copy has only in-frame clones and leaves some out. The data show more than 65,000 clones, roughly 84% seen once. The specimen comprised unstimulated CD4+ T cells sorted from spleen or lymph node cells, sampled before transplant. This clonotype was obtained from a human donor who was the organ donor for an intestinal transplant. This rearrangement joins TRBV28 to TRBJ2-7; D is perhaps TRBD1 (6 bases). Written as DNA, the CDR3 is TGTGCCAGCAGTCCCGGGACATTCGCGAGCTCCTACGAGCAGTACGTC. It translates to CASSPGTFASSYEQYV.